This paragraph reports one T cell receptor beta chain. The record originates from a study of blood T cell repertoires in COVID-19. Study at large: COVID-19 samples collected from the United States, Italy and Spain covered acute and convalescent phases.

Profiled with immunoSEQ multiplex PCR; TCRdb holds only in-frame clones, not every one. The data contain 340,000 or so clones, about 86% of them seen just once; the ten biggest clones take up 3%. Trimming cost V 5 bases and J 1 base; bases outside gene matches: 9. This CDR3 is 16 amino acids long. Per germline, CDR1 SEHNR and CDR2 FQNEAQ (reference sequence). This TCR came from a man aged 30-40 years with active or convalescent COVID-19. The specimen sequenced was peripheral blood. The chain combines TRBV7-9 with TRBJ2-3; 7 bases agree with TRBD1. CDR3 nucleotide sequence: TGTGCCAGCAGCCACCGACAGGGTCAAGGCACAGATACGCAGTATTTT. It is translated as CASSHRQGQGTDTQYF.